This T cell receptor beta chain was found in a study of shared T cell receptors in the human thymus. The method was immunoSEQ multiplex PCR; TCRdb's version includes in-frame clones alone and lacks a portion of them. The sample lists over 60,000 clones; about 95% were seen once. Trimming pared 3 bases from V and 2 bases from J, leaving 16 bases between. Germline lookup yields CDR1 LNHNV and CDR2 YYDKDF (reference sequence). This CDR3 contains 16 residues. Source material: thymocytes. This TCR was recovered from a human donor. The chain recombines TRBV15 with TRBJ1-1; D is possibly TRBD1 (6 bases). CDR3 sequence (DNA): TGTGCCACCAGCAGCCTGGGGGGCAGGGCCAACACTGAAGCTTTCTTT. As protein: CATSSLGGRANTEAFF. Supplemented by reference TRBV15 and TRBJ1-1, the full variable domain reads DAMVIQNPRYQVTQFGKPVTLSCSQTLNHNVMYWYQQKSSQAPKLLFHYYDKDFNNEADTPDNFQSRRPNTSFCFLDIRSPGLGDTAMYLCATSSLGGRANTEAFFGQGTRLTVV.